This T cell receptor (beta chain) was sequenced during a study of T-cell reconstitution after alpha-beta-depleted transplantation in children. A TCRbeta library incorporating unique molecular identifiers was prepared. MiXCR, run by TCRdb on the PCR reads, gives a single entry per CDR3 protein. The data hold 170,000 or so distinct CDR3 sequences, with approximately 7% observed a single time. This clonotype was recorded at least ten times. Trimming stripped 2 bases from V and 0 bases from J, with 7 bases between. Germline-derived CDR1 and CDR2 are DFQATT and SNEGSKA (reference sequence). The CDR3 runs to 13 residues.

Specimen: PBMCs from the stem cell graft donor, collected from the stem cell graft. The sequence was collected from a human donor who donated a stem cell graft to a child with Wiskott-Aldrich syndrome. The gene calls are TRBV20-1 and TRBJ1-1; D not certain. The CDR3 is CSARTRMNTEAFF. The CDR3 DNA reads TGCAGTGCTAGAACAAGAATGAACACTGAAGCTTTCTTT.